This T cell receptor beta chain was captured in a study of blood T cell repertoires in COVID-19. Study as a whole: Italy, Spain and the United States were the sources of the convalescent and acute COVID-19 samples. T cells, B-cell-depleted T cells, or PBMCs provided the cDNA or gDNA that served as material.

Looked up from germline, CDR1 is PRHDT and CDR2 is FYEKMQ (reference sequence). V was shortened by 10 bases and J by 6 bases, with 16 bases between the two germline ends. This CDR3 has 13 amino acids. In its sample, this clone was seen a few times. In the source study's methods: Cell counts per sample came from amplifying reference gene primers. Repertoires were generated with immunoSEQ multiplex PCR, while TCRdb's copy carries only in-frame clones and drops some. D and trimming were read from the DNA, whereas the V and J calls and clone size are those reported in that table. Of around 84,000 clones listed, about 80% are singletons.

The clonotype originates from a man in his fifties with active or convalescent COVID-19. Sample: peripheral blood. This chain uses TRBV13 with TRBJ2-1; D might be TRBD2 (6 bases). Here the CDR3 DNA reads TGTGCCACCGGCTGGCGGGGTCTCAATGAGCAGTTCTTC. Its protein product is CATGWRGLNEQFF.